Listed below are T cell receptor beta chains from one sample, sequenced in a study of graft-versus-host responses after intestinal transplantation. The method was immunoSEQ multiplex PCR; TCRdb's version includes in-frame clones alone and lacks a portion of them. In the table there are 5,500 to 8,500 clones, more than 25% of which are singletons. Sequences were derived from alloreactive CD4+ T cells from a mixed lymphocyte reaction culture, sampled before transplantation. The receptors come from a human patient who was an organ donor for intestinal transplantation. Each CDR3 is given with its conserved first and last residue. The D gene is left open where the match is weak. Clone sizes are given selectively: once, few, many, or a class where the clone is expanded.

j_call: TRBJ1-5
d_call: NA
v_call: TRBV7-3
clone_size: few
cdr3_aa: CASSLEAEYNQPQHF
cdr3_nt: TGTGCCAGCAGCTTAGAGGCAGAATACAATCAGCCCCAGCATTTT

j_call: TRBJ2-5
d_call: NA
v_call: TRBV6-1
clone_size: NA
cdr3_aa: CASWRAETQYF
cdr3_nt: TGTGCCAGCTGGAGGGCAGAGACCCAGTACTTC

j_call: TRBJ2-2
d_call: NA
v_call: TRBV2
clone_size: once
cdr3_aa: CASSGDRTGELFF
cdr3_nt: TGTGCCAGCAGCGGAGACAGGACCGGGGAGCTGTTTTTT

j_call: TRBJ1-2
d_call: TRBD1
v_call: TRBV15
clone_size: NA
cdr3_aa: CATSSSGTAPYGYTF
cdr3_nt: TGTGCCACCAGCAGTTCCGGGACAGCTCCCTATGGCTACACCTTC

j_call: TRBJ1-2
d_call: TRBD1
v_call: TRBV6-1
clone_size: few
cdr3_aa: CASSERGTGYGYTF
cdr3_nt: TGTGCCAGCAGTGAAAGGGGGACAGGGTACGGCTACACCTTC

j_call: TRBJ2-1
d_call: NA
v_call: TRBV7-3
clone_size: NA
cdr3_aa: CASSLMGAGRGTHNEQFF
cdr3_nt: TGTGCCAGCAGCTTAATGGGGGCTGGGCGGGGGACCCACAATGAGCAGTTCTTC

j_call: TRBJ1-2
d_call: NA
v_call: TRBV4-1
clone_size: NA
cdr3_aa: CASSGGTFYGYTF
cdr3_nt: TGCGCCAGCAGCGGAGGGACTTTCTATGGCTACACCTTC

j_call: TRBJ1-2
d_call: NA
v_call: TRBV19
clone_size: NA
cdr3_aa: CASSIGGRFYGYTF
cdr3_nt: TGTGCCAGTAGTATTGGTGGCAGGTTCTATGGCTACACCTTC

j_call: TRBJ2-2
d_call: NA
v_call: TRBV29-1
clone_size: few
cdr3_aa: CSALLGLAANTGELFF
cdr3_nt: TGCAGCGCCTTACTCGGGTTGGCCGCGAACACCGGGGAGCTGTTTTTT

j_call: TRBJ2-5
d_call: NA
v_call: TRBV9
clone_size: NA
cdr3_aa: CASSVGGGPYQETQYF
cdr3_nt: TGTGCCAGCAGCGTGGGGGGGGGCCCCTACCAAGAGACCCAGTACTTC

j_call: TRBJ1-6
d_call: NA
v_call: TRBV14
clone_size: NA
cdr3_aa: CATQGSSYNSPLHF
cdr3_nt: TGTGCCACCCAGGGTAGCTCCTATAATTCACCCCTCCACTTT

j_call: TRBJ1-5
d_call: NA
v_call: TRBV2
clone_size: medium-sized
cdr3_aa: CASSEASSRQPQHF
cdr3_nt: TGTGCCAGCAGTGAAGCTAGCAGCCGTCAGCCCCAGCATTTT

j_call: TRBJ2-1
d_call: NA
v_call: TRBV29-1
clone_size: NA
cdr3_aa: CSVVFRVHEQFF
cdr3_nt: TGCAGCGTTGTTTTTCGGGTCCATGAGCAGTTCTTC

j_call: TRBJ1-3
d_call: NA
v_call: TRBV5-5
clone_size: NA
cdr3_aa: CASSLYIGNTIYF
cdr3_nt: TGTGCCAGCAGCTTGTACATTGGAAACACCATATATTTT

j_call: TRBJ2-7
d_call: TRBD1
v_call: TRBV28
clone_size: many
cdr3_aa: CASSPSGTGRGEQYF
cdr3_nt: TGTGCCAGCAGTCCATCCGGGACAGGGAGGGGCGAGCAGTACTTC

j_call: TRBJ2-7
d_call: TRBD2
v_call: TRBV7-3
clone_size: NA
cdr3_aa: CASSLRGGPRYEQYF
cdr3_nt: TGTGCCAGCAGCTTACGGGGGGGTCCCCGCTACGAGCAGTACTTC

j_call: TRBJ2-3
d_call: TRBD2
v_call: TRBV11-2
clone_size: few
cdr3_aa: CASSLSGGRWTDTQYF
cdr3_nt: TGTGCCAGCAGCTTGTCCGGCGGGAGGTGGACAGATACGCAGTATTTT

j_call: TRBJ1-1
d_call: NA
v_call: TRBV6-1
clone_size: few
cdr3_aa: CASSVVVITEAFF
cdr3_nt: TGTGCCAGCAGTGTGGTAGTGATCACTGAAGCTTTCTTT

j_call: TRBJ1-5
d_call: NA
v_call: TRBV2
clone_size: few
cdr3_aa: CASSVEHSNQPQHF
cdr3_nt: TGTGCCAGCAGCGTAGAGCATAGCAATCAGCCCCAGCATTTT

j_call: TRBJ1-1
d_call: TRBD1
v_call: TRBV7-6
clone_size: NA
cdr3_aa: CASSLRGQTTEAFF
cdr3_nt: TGTGCCAGCAGTTTAAGGGGGCAGACCACTGAAGCTTTCTTT

j_call: TRBJ2-3
d_call: NA
v_call: TRBV19
clone_size: few
cdr3_aa: CASSRQVPDTQYF
cdr3_nt: TGTGCCAGTAGTAGACAGGTACCAGATACGCAGTATTTT

j_call: TRBJ2-7
d_call: NA
v_call: TRBV6-5
clone_size: few
cdr3_aa: CASSYTRELQYEQYF
cdr3_nt: TGTGCCAGCAGTTACACCCGGGAGCTACAGTACGAGCAGTACTTC

j_call: TRBJ2-3
d_call: NA
v_call: TRBV7-2
clone_size: few
cdr3_aa: CASSSPLVLSTDTQYF
cdr3_nt: TGTGCCAGCAGCTCTCCTTTAGTGCTATCCACAGATACGCAGTATTTT

j_call: TRBJ1-5
d_call: NA
v_call: TRBV12-2
clone_size: NA
cdr3_aa: CASRFYPGPEGNQPQHF
cdr3_nt: TGTGCAAGTCGCTTCTACCCCGGCCCCGAGGGCAATCAGCCCCAGCATTTT

j_call: TRBJ2-1
d_call: TRBD2
v_call: TRBV9
clone_size: NA
cdr3_aa: CASRRTSGSLGGNEQFF
cdr3_nt: TGTGCCAGCAGACGGACTAGCGGGAGTTTAGGTGGGAATGAGCAGTTCTTC

j_call: TRBJ2-2
d_call: TRBD1
v_call: TRBV5-1
clone_size: few
cdr3_aa: CASSGTGLTGELFF
cdr3_nt: TGCGCCAGCAGCGGGACAGGTCTCACCGGGGAGCTGTTTTTT

j_call: TRBJ1-2
d_call: TRBD1
v_call: TRBV5-1
clone_size: NA
cdr3_aa: CASSVDRGGTGTNYGYTF
cdr3_nt: TGCGCCAGCAGCGTGGACAGGGGAGGAACTGGAACTAACTATGGCTACACCTTC

j_call: TRBJ2-1
d_call: TRBD1
v_call: TRBV15
clone_size: NA
cdr3_aa: CATSRGDRAGNEQFF
cdr3_nt: TGTGCCACCAGCAGAGGGGACAGGGCCGGCAATGAGCAGTTCTTC

j_call: TRBJ1-2
d_call: TRBD1
v_call: TRBV2
clone_size: few
cdr3_aa: CASRGTGDGYTF
cdr3_nt: TGTGCCAGCAGGGGGACAGGGGATGGCTACACCTTC

j_call: TRBJ2-5
d_call: NA
v_call: TRBV6-5
clone_size: medium-sized
cdr3_aa: CASSYRRGPQETQYF
cdr3_nt: TGTGCCAGCAGTTACCGTCGGGGTCCGCAAGAGACCCAGTACTTC

j_call: TRBJ2-7
d_call: TRBD2
v_call: TRBV27
clone_size: few
cdr3_aa: CASSFGTSGTYEQYF
cdr3_nt: TGTGCCAGCAGTTTTGGGACTAGCGGAACCTACGAGCAGTACTTC

j_call: TRBJ2-3
d_call: TRBD2
v_call: TRBV18
clone_size: NA
cdr3_aa: CASSPISGRASADTQYF
cdr3_nt: TGTGCCAGCTCACCAATCAGCGGGAGGGCCTCTGCAGATACGCAGTATTTT

j_call: TRBJ2-5
d_call: TRBD2
v_call: TRBV5-4
clone_size: few
cdr3_aa: CASSPAGGLGETQYF
cdr3_nt: TGTGCCAGCAGCCCAGCGGGGGGGCTCGGTGAGACCCAGTACTTC

j_call: TRBJ2-2
d_call: TRBD2
v_call: TRBV12-5
clone_size: NA
cdr3_aa: CASGWTGTSGDPRVPGELFF
cdr3_nt: TGTGCTAGTGGTTGGACCGGGACTAGCGGGGATCCCCGCGTCCCCGGGGAGCTGTTTTTT

j_call: TRBJ1-3
d_call: NA
v_call: TRBV5-1
clone_size: medium-sized
cdr3_aa: CASSPAGTNSGNTIYF
cdr3_nt: TGCGCCAGCAGCCCGGCGGGGACTAACTCTGGAAACACCATATATTTT

j_call: TRBJ2-4
d_call: TRBD2
v_call: TRBV11-3
clone_size: NA
cdr3_aa: CASSTSGGRKNIQYF
cdr3_nt: TGTGCCAGCAGCACTAGCGGGGGGCGTAAAAACATTCAGTACTTC